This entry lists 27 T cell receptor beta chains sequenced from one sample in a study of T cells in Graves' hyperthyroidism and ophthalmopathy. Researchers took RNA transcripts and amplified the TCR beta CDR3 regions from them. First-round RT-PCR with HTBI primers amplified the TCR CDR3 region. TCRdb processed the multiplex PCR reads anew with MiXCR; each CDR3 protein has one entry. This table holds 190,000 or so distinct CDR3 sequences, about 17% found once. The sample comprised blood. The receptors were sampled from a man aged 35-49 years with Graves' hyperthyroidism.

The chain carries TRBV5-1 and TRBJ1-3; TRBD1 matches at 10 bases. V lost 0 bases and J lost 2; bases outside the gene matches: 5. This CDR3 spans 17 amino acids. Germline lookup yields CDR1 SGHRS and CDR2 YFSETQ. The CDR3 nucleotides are TGCGCCAGCAGCTTGGCCTTTGGACAGGGGGCTGGAAACACCATATATTTT. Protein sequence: CASSLAFGQGAGNTIYF. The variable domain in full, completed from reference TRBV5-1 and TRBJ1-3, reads KAGVTQTPRYLIKTRGQQVTLSCSPISGHRSVSWYQQTPGQGLQFLFEYFSETQRNKGNFPGRFSGRQFSNSRSEMNVSTLELGDSALYLCASSLAFGQGAGNTIYFGEGSWLTVV.

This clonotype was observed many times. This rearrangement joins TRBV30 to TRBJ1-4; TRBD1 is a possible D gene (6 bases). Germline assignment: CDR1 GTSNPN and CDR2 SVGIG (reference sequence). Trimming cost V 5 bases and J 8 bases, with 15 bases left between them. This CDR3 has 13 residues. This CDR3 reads CAWDSGEREKLFF. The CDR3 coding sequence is TGTGCCTGGGACTCAGGGGAGAGGGAAAAACTGTTTTTT. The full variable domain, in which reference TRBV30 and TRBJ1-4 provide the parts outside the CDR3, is SQTIHQWPATLVQPVGSPLSLECTVEGTSNPNLYWYRQAAGRGLQLLFYSVGIGQISSEVPQNLSASRPQDRQFILSSKKLLLSDSGFYLCAWDSGEREKLFFGSGTQLSVL.

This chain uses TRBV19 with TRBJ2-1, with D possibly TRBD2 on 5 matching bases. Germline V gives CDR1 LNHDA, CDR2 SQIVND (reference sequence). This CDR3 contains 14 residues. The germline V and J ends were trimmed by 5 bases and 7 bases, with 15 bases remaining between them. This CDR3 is CASSDRGSLNEQFF. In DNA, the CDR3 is TGTGCCAGTAGTGACCGGGGTTCCCTAAATGAGCAGTTCTTC.

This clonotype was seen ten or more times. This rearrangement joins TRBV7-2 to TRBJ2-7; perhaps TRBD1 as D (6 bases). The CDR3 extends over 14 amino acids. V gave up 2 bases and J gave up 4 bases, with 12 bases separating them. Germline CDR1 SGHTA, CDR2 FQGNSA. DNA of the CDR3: TGTGCCAGCAGCTTATCACAGGGTCAGTACGAGCAGTACTTC. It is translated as CASSLSQGQYEQYF.

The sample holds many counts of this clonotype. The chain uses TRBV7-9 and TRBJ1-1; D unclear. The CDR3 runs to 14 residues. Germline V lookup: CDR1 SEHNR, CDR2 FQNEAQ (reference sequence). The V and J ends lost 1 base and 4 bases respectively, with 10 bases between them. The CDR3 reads CASSLGFGFTEAFF. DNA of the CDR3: TGTGCCAGCAGCTTAGGTTTCGGGTTCACTGAAGCTTTCTTT.

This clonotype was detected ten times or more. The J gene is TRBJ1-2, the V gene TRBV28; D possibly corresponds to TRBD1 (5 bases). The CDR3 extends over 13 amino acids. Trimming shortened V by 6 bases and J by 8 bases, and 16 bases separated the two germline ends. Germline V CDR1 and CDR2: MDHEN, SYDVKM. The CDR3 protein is CASSPDRYRGYTF. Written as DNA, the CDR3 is TGTGCCAGCAGCCCCGACAGATACCGGGGCTACACCTTC.

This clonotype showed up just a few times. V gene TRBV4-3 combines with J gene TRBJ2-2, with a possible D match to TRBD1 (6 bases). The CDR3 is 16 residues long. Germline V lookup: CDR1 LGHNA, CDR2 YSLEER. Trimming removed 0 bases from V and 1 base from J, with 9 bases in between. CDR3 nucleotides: TGCGCCAGCAGCCAAGACGAGGGGGAGAACACCGGGGAGCTGTTTTTT. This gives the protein CASSQDEGENTGELFF.

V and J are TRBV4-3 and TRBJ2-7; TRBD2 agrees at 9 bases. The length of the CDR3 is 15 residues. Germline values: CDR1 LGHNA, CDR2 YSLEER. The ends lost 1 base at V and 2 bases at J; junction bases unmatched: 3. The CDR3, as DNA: TGCGCCAGCAGCCAAGGGCCTAGCGGGGCCTACGAGCAGTACTTC. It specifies CASSQGPSGAYEQYF.

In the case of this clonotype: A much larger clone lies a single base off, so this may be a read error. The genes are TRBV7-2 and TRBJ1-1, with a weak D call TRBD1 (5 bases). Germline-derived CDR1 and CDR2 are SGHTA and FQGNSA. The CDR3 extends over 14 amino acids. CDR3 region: CASSQIGGNTKAFF. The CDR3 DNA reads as TGTGCCAGCAGCCAAATCGGGGGGAACACTAAAGCTTTCTTT.

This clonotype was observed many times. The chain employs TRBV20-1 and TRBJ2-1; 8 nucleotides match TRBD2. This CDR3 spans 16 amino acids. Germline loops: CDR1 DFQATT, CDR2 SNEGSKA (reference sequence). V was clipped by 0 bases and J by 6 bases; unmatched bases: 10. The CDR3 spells CSARDTRGGGTNEQFF. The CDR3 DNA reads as TGCAGTGCTAGAGATACCCGGGGGGGAGGTACCAATGAGCAGTTCTTC.

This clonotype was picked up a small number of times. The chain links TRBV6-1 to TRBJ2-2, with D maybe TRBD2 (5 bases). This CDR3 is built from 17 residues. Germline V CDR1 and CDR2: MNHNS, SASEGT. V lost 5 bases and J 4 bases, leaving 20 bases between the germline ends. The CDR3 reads CASSPDEGHRGTGELFF. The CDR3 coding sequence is TGTGCCAGCAGTCCCGACGAAGGCCACCGGGGCACCGGGGAGCTGTTTTTT.

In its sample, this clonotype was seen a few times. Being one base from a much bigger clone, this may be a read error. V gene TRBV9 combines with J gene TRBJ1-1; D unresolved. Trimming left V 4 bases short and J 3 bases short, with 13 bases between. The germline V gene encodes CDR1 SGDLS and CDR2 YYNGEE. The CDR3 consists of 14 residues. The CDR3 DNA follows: TGTGCCAGCAGCATCTCAGGTACGGACACTGAAGCTTTCTTT. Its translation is CASSISGTDTEAFF.

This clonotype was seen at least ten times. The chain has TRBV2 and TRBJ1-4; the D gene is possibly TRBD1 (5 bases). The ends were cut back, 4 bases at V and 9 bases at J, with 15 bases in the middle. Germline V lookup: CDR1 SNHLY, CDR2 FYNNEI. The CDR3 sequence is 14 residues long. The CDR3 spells CASSVGGAGKKLFF. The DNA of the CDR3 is TGTGCCAGCAGTGTAGGCGGGGCCGGGAAAAAACTGTTTTTT.

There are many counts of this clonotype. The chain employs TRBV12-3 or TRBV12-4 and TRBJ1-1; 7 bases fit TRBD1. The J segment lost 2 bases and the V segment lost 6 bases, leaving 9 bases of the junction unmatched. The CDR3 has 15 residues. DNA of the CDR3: TGTGCCAGCAGCAGGACGGGACAGCAAAACACTGAAGCTTTCTTT. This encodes CASSRTGQQNTEAFF.

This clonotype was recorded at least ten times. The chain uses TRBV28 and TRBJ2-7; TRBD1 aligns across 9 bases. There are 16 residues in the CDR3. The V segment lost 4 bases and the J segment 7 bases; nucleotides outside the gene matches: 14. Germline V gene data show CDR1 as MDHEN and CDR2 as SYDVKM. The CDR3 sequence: CASSYPRDRAVQEQYF. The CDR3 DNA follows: TGTGCCAGCAGTTACCCCCGGGACAGGGCCGTTCAAGAGCAGTACTTC. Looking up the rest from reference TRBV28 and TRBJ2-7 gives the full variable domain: DVKVTQSSRYLVKRTGEKVFLECVQDMDHENMFWYRQDPGLGLRLIYFSYDVKMKEKGDIPEGYSVSREKKERFSLILESASTNQTSMYLCASSYPRDRAVQEQYFGPGTRLTVT.

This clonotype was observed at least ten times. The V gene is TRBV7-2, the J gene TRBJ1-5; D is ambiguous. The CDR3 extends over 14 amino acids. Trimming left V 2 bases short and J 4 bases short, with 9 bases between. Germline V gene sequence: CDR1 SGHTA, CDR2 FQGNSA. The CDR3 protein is CASSLYLGNQPQHF. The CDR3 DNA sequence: TGTGCCAGCAGCTTATATTTGGGAAATCAGCCCCAGCATTTT.

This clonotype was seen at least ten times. This CDR3 reads CASSQRQGGAYEQYF. CDR3 DNA sequence: TGTGCCAGCAGTCAACGACAGGGGGGAGCCTACGAGCAGTACTTC. The V and J genes are TRBV6-1 and TRBJ2-7; 9 bases map to TRBD1. In germline, CDR1 is MNHNS, CDR2 SASEGT. The trim removed 5 bases at V and 2 bases at J, leaving 7 bases unmatched. This CDR3 is 15 amino acids long.

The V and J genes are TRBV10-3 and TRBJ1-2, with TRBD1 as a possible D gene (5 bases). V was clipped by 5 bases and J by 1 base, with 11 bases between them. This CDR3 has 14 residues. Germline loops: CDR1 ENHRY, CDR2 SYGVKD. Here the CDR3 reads CAISQGSGNYGYTF. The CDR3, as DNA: TGTGCCATCAGTCAGGGAAGCGGTAACTATGGCTACACCTTC.

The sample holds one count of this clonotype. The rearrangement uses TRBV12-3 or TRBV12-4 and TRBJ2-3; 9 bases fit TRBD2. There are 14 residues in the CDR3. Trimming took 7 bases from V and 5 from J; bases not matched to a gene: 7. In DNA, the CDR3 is TGTGCCAGCAACCGGGCGGGGGGGCAAGATACGCAGTATTTT. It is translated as CASNRAGGQDTQYF.

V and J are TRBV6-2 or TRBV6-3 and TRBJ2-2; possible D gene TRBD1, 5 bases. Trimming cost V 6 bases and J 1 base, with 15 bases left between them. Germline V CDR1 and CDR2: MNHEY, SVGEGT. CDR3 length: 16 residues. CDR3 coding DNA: TGTGCCAGCAGCCAGGGAAGGGTTAGGAACACCGGGGAGCTGTTTTTT. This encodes CASSQGRVRNTGELFF.

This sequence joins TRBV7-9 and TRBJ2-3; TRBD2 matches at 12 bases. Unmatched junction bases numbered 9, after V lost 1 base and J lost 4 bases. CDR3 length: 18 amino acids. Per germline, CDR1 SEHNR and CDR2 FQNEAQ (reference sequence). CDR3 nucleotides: TGTGCCAGCAGCTTAGTTGGAGCTAGCGGGGGGGCCCCAGATACGCAGTATTTT. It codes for CASSLVGASGGAPDTQYF.

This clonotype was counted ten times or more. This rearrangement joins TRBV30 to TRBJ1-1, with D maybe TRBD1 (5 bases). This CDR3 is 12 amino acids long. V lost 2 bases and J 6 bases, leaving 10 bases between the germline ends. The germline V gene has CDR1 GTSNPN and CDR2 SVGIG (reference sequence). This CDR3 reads CAWSRVGAEAFF. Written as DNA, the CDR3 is TGTGCCTGGAGTCGGGTGGGGGCTGAAGCTTTCTTT.

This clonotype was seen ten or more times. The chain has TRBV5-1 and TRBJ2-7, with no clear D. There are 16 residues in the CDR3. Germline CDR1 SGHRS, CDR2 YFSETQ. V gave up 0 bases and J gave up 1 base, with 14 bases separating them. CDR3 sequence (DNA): TGCGCCAGCAGCTTGGCAAATGGTGGGGTTTCCTACGAGCAGTACTTC. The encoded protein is CASSLANGGVSYEQYF.

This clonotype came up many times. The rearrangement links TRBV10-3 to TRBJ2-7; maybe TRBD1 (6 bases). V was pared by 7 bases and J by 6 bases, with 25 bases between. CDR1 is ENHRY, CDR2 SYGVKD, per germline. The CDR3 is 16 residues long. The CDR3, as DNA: TGTGCCATCACCGGGGTGTTTCGGGACACAAGGAGCGAGCAGTACTTC. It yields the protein CAITGVFRDTRSEQYF.

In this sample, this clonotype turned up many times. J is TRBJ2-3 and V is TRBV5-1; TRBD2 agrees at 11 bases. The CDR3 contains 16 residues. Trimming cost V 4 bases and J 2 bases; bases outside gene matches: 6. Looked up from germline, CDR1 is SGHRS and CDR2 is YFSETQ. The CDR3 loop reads CASSGSSGGFTDTQYF. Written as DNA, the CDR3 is TGCGCCAGCAGCGGGTCTAGCGGGGGGTTCACAGATACGCAGTATTTT.

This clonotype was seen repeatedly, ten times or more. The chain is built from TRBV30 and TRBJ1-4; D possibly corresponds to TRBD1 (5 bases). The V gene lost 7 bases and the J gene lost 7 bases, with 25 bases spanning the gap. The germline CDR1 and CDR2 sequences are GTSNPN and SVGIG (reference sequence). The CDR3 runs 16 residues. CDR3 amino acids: CAFGRAQTARGEKLFF. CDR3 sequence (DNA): TGTGCCTTTGGCAGGGCCCAGACTGCCCGGGGTGAAAAACTGTTTTTT.

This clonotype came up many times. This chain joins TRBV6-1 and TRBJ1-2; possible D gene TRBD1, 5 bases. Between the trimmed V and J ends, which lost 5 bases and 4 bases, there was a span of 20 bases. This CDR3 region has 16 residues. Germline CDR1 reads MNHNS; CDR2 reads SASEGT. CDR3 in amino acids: CASSPWDGLPSYGYTF. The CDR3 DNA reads TGTGCCAGCAGTCCCTGGGACGGACTTCCCTCCTATGGCTACACCTTC.